This TCR beta chain was sequenced during a study of CD8+ T cells in alopecia areata. To note about this clone: No antigen is known for it.

Investigators isolated RNA and reverse transcribed it into cDNA to act as the sequencing template. Data came from immunoSEQ multiplex PCR; TCRdb stores just in-frame clones and leaves some out. The sample includes 170,000 or so clones, about 53% of them seen just once. Treatment in this sample: oral pan-JAK inhibitor, 5-10 mg twice daily. From alopecia areata patients, lesional scalp punch biopsies and peripheral blood were collected. The CDR3 contains 16 residues. Trimming removed 0 bases from V and 2 bases from J, with 10 bases in between. Germline assignment: CDR1 MNHEY and CDR2 SVGAGI. Study-level findings and limits: As there was one nonresponder, how baseline CD8+ expansion relates to response remains uncertain.

The TCR comes from a human donor with alopecia areata. The rearrangement uses TRBV6-5 and TRBJ2-2; a weak D match, TRBD1 (6 bases). Specimen: CD8+ T cells sorted from blood, collected at week 24, from a patient treated with tofacitinib. CDR3 in amino acids: CASSYSAGENTGELFF. CDR3 DNA: TGTGCCAGCAGTTACTCGGCAGGGGAAAACACCGGGGAGCTGTTTTTT.